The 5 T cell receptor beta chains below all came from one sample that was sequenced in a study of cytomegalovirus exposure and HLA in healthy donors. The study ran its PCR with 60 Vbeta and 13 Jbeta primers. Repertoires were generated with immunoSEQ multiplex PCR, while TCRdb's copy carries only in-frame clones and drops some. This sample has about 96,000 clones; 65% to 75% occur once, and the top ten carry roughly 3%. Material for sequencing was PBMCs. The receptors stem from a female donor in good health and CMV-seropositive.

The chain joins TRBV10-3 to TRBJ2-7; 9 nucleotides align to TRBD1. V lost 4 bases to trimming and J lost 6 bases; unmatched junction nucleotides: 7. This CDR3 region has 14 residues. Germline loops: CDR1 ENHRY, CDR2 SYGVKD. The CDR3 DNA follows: TGTGCCATCAGTGTCGGGACAGGGCCCAGCGAGCAGTACTTC. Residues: CAISVGTGPSEQYF.

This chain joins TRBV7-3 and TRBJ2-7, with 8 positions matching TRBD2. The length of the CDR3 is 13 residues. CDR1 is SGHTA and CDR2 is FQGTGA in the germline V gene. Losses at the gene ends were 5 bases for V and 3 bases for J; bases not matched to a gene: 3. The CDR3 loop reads CASSVSGSYEQYF. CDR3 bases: TGTGCCAGCAGCGTCAGCGGGAGCTACGAGCAGTACTTC.

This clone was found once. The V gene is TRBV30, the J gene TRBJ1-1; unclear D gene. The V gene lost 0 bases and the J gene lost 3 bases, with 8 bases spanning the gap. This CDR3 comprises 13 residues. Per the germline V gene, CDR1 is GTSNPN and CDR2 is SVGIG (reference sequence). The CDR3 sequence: CAWSVQSHTEAFF. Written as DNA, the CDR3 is TGTGCCTGGAGTGTACAGTCCCACACTGAAGCTTTCTTT.

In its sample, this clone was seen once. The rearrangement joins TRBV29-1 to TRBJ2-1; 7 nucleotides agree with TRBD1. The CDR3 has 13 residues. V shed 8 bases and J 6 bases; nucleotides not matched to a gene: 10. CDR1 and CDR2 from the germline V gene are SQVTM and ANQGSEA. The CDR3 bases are TGCAGCTCTGGGGGACAGATCAGCAATGAGCAGTTCTTC. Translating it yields CSSGGQISNEQFF.

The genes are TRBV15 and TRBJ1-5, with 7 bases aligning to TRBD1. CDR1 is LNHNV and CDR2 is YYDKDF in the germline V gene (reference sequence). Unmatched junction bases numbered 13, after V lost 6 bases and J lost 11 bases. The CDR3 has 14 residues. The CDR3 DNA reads TGTGCCACCAGTTTTGGATCCGGGACAGAGGCCCAGCATTTT. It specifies CATSFGSGTEAQHF.